This TCR beta chain was identified in a study of blood T cell repertoires in COVID-19. About this clone: The sample has other DNA sequences that encode this CDR3 too.

Using immunoSEQ multiplex PCR, the repertoire was profiled, and TCRdb retains in-frame clones only, with some absent. This sample yields 200,000 to 250,000 clones, of which 65% to 90% are seen a single time; 5% to 6.5% belongs to the top ten. The V segment lost 3 bases and the J segment 7 bases; nucleotides outside the gene matches: 1. The CDR3 covers 14 residues. Germline-derived CDR1 and CDR2 are KGHSH and LQKENI. The sequencing sample was made of peripheral blood. The TCR comes from a man in his forties or fifties with COVID-19, enrolled during active disease. V and J are TRBV18 and TRBJ1-6, with 9 bases that match TRBD1. The CDR3 region has the DNA TGTGCCAGCTCACCCGGGACAGGGAATTCACCCCTCCACTTT. Translating gives CASSPGTGNSPLHF. The whole variable domain, filled in from reference TRBV18 and TRBJ1-6, reads NAGVMQNPRHLVRRRGQEARLRCSPMKGHSHVYWYRQLPEEGLKFMVYLQKENIIDESGMPKERFSAEFPKEGPSILRIQQVVRGDSAAYFCASSPGTGNSPLHFGNGTRLTVT.